This entry describes one T cell receptor beta chain. Sequencing was performed with immunoSEQ multiplex PCR; in TCRdb, only in-frame clones are kept and a portion is missing. The profile covers 300,000 to 500,000 clones, with approximately 86% appearing a single time and approximately 2.1% taken by the ten largest. This sample was taken from a study of blood T cell repertoires in COVID-19. Study in general: T cells, B-cell-depleted T cells, or PBMCs provided the cDNA or gDNA that served as material.

The CDR3 sequence is 17 residues long. Trimming cost V 0 bases and J 5 bases; bases outside gene matches: 11. Germline CDR1 is SGHVS and CDR2 is FQNEAQ. This sequence was found in a woman in her thirties or forties with acute COVID-19. Sequenced input: PBMCs or T cells enriched from blood (not recorded which). The V and J genes are TRBV7-8 and TRBJ2-3; 7 bases fit TRBD2. This CDR3 reads CASSLAPSGVRLDTQYF. CDR3 DNA: TGTGCCAGCAGCTTAGCGCCCAGCGGGGTGAGGTTAGATACGCAGTATTTT.